This note documents a single T cell receptor beta chain sequence. The sample belongs to a study of blood T cell repertoires in COVID-19. Study details: The United States, Italy and Spain were the sources of the acute and convalescent COVID-19 samples. The cDNA or gDNA used as material had been derived from T cells, B-cell-depleted T cells, or PBMCs.

Authors' methods: Amplification with reference gene primers provided the estimates of nucleated cell counts. Libraries were prepared by immunoSEQ multiplex PCR; TCRdb keeps only in-frame clonotypes and omits some of them. V, J and clone size derive from that table, while D and trimming were established from the DNA sequence. The sample lists about 180,000 clones, 83% occurring once. There are 15 residues in the CDR3. The V gene end was trimmed by 1 base and the J gene end by 7 bases; junction bases not matched to a gene: 9. Germline V CDR1 and CDR2: MDHEN, SYDVKM. The receptor's source is a human donor in a cohort sampled during active COVID-19. The sample taken for sequencing was peripheral blood. The chain combines TRBV28 with TRBJ2-5; the match to TRBD2 covers 7 bases. CDR3 protein: CASSLSGRAGGTQYF. CDR3 bases: TGTGCCAGCAGTTTATCGGGGAGGGCCGGGGGGACCCAGTACTTC.